The rows below give T cell receptor beta chains drawn from one sample of a study of cytomegalovirus exposure and HLA in healthy donors. Clones were read by immunoSEQ multiplex PCR, and TCRdb kept only the in-frame ones, dropping some. The sample yields more than 85,000 clones, around 96% seen once. The specimen sequenced was PBMCs. The receptors were gathered from a woman between 18 and 30 years old in good health and CMV-seronegative. The CDR3 runs from the conserved cysteine through the conserved F or W. D genes are given only for firm matches. Clone size is not always given. Where it is, it says once, few, many or a class for expanded clones.

abundance	v_gene	j_gene	d_gene	CDR3aa	CDR3nt
once	TRBV11-3	TRBJ1-1	NA	CASSLRGTEAFF	TGTGCCAGCAGCTTACGCGGGACTGAAGCTTTCTTT
NA	TRBV7-9	TRBJ1-5	TRBD1	CASTGQGDNQPQHF	TGTGCCAGCACAGGGCAGGGGGACAATCAGCCCCAGCATTTT
NA	TRBV19	TRBJ1-1	NA	CASSMGGSNTEAFF	TGTGCCAGTAGTATGGGGGGTTCGAACACTGAAGCTTTCTTT
NA	TRBV6-5	TRBJ1-5	NA	CASSYARANQPQHF	TGTGCCAGCAGTTACGCCAGGGCGAATCAGCCCCAGCATTTT
NA	TRBV4-1	TRBJ2-3	NA	CASSQITSTDTQYF	TGCGCCAGCAGCCAAATCACTAGCACAGATACGCAGTATTTT
NA	TRBV21-1	TRBJ2-7	NA	CASSKVEGRAVYEQYF	TGTGCCAGCAGCAAAGTCGAGGGCCGGGCCGTCTACGAGCAGTACTTC
NA	TRBV15	TRBJ2-1	TRBD2	CATSKGLAEILYNEQFF	TGTGCCACCAGCAAAGGACTAGCGGAGATCTTGTACAATGAGCAGTTCTTC
few	TRBV10-1	TRBJ2-7	TRBD2	CASSSRGRAYEQYF	TGCGCCAGCAGTTCCCGCGGGAGGGCCTACGAGCAGTACTTC
NA	TRBV6-1	TRBJ1-2	NA	CASSDLTVGDGYTF	TGTGCCAGCAGTGATCTCACAGTAGGCGATGGCTACACCTTC
NA	TRBV14	TRBJ2-5	NA	CASSQSSGQRYF	TGTGCCAGCAGCCAATCCTCCGGACAGAGGTACTTC
once	TRBV5-1	TRBJ2-1	NA	CASSLGGSYNEQFF	TGCGCCAGCAGCTTGGGAGGCTCCTACAATGAGCAGTTCTTC
NA	TRBV7-2	TRBJ1-1	NA	CASSLAGGRGQFEAFF	TGTGCCAGCAGCTTAGCGGGAGGTAGGGGCCAATTTGAAGCTTTCTTT
NA	TRBV4-3	TRBJ2-5	NA	CASSQDKYQEAQYF	TGCGCCAGCAGCCAAGATAAGTACCAAGAGGCCCAGTACTTC
NA	TRBV27	TRBJ1-2	NA	CASSPAGGSDYGYTF	TGTGCCAGCAGTCCGGCCGGGGGTTCGGACTATGGCTACACCTTC
NA	TRBV11-3	TRBJ2-1	NA	CASSPVPGMVGEQFF	TGTGCCAGCAGCCCAGTACCGGGAATGGTCGGTGAGCAGTTCTTC
few	TRBV6-1	TRBJ2-3	TRBD2	CASSELAGGPDTQYF	TGTGCCAGCAGTGAATTAGCGGGGGGGCCAGATACGCAGTATTTT
NA	TRBV19	TRBJ2-2	NA	CASRIVWLHLNTGELFF	TGTGCCAGTAGAATAGTCTGGCTGCATCTGAACACCGGGGAGCTGTTTTTT
NA	TRBV7-6	TRBJ1-2	TRBD1	CASSLYSTGNLYGYTF	TGTGCCAGCAGCTTATATTCGACAGGGAATTTGTATGGCTACACCTTC
once	TRBV7-6	TRBJ1-5	TRBD1	CASSPGTGGSIPINQPQHF	TGTGCCAGCAGCCCCGGGACAGGGGGCTCTATTCCCATCAATCAGCCCCAGCATTTT
NA	TRBV7-9	TRBJ2-7	TRBD1	CASSSLIRGRFEQYF	TGTGCCAGCAGCTCCCTTATCAGGGGGCGCTTCGAGCAGTACTTC
NA	TRBV30	TRBJ1-2	NA	CAWTTTGFYGYTF	TGTGCCTGGACTACTACAGGCTTCTATGGCTACACCTTC
NA	TRBV14	TRBJ2-7	TRBD2	CASSQEKLAGRLWEQYF	TGTGCCAGCAGCCAAGAGAAGCTAGCGGGGAGGTTGTGGGAGCAGTACTTC
NA	TRBV30	TRBJ2-7	NA	CAWSEPSGLKNYEQYF	TGTGCCTGGAGCGAACCCTCGGGACTGAAGAACTACGAGCAGTACTTC
NA	TRBV4-3	TRBJ2-5	TRBD1	CASSQGAGGETQYF	TGCGCCAGCAGCCAAGGGGCAGGGGGAGAGACCCAGTACTTC
NA	TRBV19	TRBJ1-6	NA	CASSPIDSLGSPLHF	TGTGCCAGTAGTCCCATAGACAGCTTAGGTTCACCCCTCCACTTT
NA	TRBV2	TRBJ2-5	TRBD2	CASMGGFRDQETQYF	TGTGCCAGCATGGGGGGGTTCCGGGACCAAGAGACCCAGTACTTC
NA	TRBV9	TRBJ2-1	NA	CASSVQGSSYNEQFF	TGTGCCAGCAGCGTACAGGGGAGCTCCTACAATGAGCAGTTCTTC
NA	TRBV27	TRBJ1-2	NA	CASSPSHTGGYTF	TGTGCCAGCAGTCCCTCGCATACCGGGGGCTACACCTTC
NA	TRBV14	TRBJ1-1	TRBD1	CASSQGGQGAFF	TGTGCCAGCAGCCAAGGTGGACAGGGGGCTTTCTTT
NA	TRBV5-1	TRBJ2-2	NA	CASSLEVSPRTGELFF	TGCGCCAGCAGCTTGGAAGTTAGCCCCCGCACCGGGGAGCTGTTTTTT
NA	TRBV29-1	TRBJ1-2	TRBD1	CSLDRVDGYTF	TGCAGCCTGGACAGGGTTGATGGCTACACCTTC
NA	TRBV5-1	TRBJ1-2	NA	CASSLGWGANYGYTF	TGCGCCAGCAGCTTGGGGTGGGGCGCCAACTATGGCTACACCTTC
NA	TRBV2	TRBJ2-3	NA	CASSPTSRDTQYF	TGTGCCAGCAGCCCGACTAGTAGGGATACGCAGTATTTT
NA	TRBV15	TRBJ2-5	TRBD2	CATSREGSAGGDTQYF	TGTGCCACCAGCAGAGAAGGGTCGGCGGGAGGTGACACCCAGTACTTC
NA	TRBV19	TRBJ1-1	TRBD1	CASSDLDRGITEAFF	TGTGCCAGTAGTGACCTCGACAGGGGTATTACTGAAGCTTTCTTT
NA	TRBV7-9	TRBJ2-3	NA	CASSYGLDTDTQYF	TGTGCCAGCAGCTACGGACTGGACACAGATACGCAGTATTTT
NA	TRBV4-2	TRBJ2-7	NA	CASSQGQDSSYEQYF	TGTGCCAGCAGCCAAGGACAGGACTCCTCCTACGAGCAGTACTTC
NA	TRBV5-5	TRBJ1-3	TRBD1	CASSRQGASGNTIYF	TGTGCCAGCAGCCGGCAGGGGGCGTCGGGAAACACCATATATTTT
NA	TRBV4-1	TRBJ1-5	NA	CASSQGGENQPQHF	TGCGCCAGCAGCCAAGGGGGGGAGAATCAGCCCCAGCATTTT
NA	TRBV19	TRBJ1-2	NA	CASSIPQGWLVNGYTF	TGTGCCAGTAGTATCCCACAGGGTTGGCTTGTGAATGGCTACACCTTC
few	TRBV13	TRBJ1-6	NA	CASSAQGRALHF	TGTGCCAGCAGCGCGCAGGGAAGGGCCCTCCACTTT
NA	TRBV5-1	TRBJ1-1	NA	CASSLIGAEAFF	TGCGCCAGCAGCTTGATAGGGGCTGAAGCTTTCTTT
NA	TRBV9	TRBJ2-1	NA	CASSVGSPGEQFF	TGTGCCAGCAGCGTTGGTAGCCCTGGGGAGCAGTTCTTC
NA	TRBV6-5	TRBJ2-1	TRBD2	CASSYFGGINYNEQFF	TGTGCCAGCAGTTACTTCGGGGGGATAAACTACAATGAGCAGTTCTTC
NA	TRBV11-2	TRBJ2-7	NA	CASSLTLFEGEQYF	TGTGCCAGCAGCTTAACCCTTTTTGAGGGCGAGCAGTACTTC
NA	TRBV27	TRBJ2-3	TRBD2	CASSLWIRAGVLSDTQYF	TGTGCCAGCAGTTTATGGATTAGAGCGGGAGTTCTTTCAGATACGCAGTATTTT
NA	TRBV20-1	TRBJ2-7	TRBD1	CSAYDRVEQYF	TGCAGTGCCTACGACAGGGTCGAGCAGTACTTC
few	TRBV6-1	TRBJ1-5	TRBD1	CASSPQGAYQPQHF	TGTGCCAGCAGTCCACAGGGGGCTTATCAGCCCCAGCATTTT
once	TRBV6-1	TRBJ1-2	NA	CASSEVVPPPEGYTF	TGTGCCAGCAGTGAAGTGGTACCTCCCCCCGAGGGCTACACCTTC